A single sample is the source of the 31 T cell receptor beta chains below, sequenced in a study of T cell responses to AZD1222 COVID-19 vaccine. The protocol was immunoSEQ multiplex PCR, while the TCRdb copy is restricted to in-frame clones and leaves out a portion. This table has about 94,000 clones, 75% to 90% appearing once. Sequences were derived from peripheral blood, sampled 28 days after the second AZD1222 dose. The receptors originated from an adult who received the AZD1222 COVID-19 vaccine.

This chain connects TRBV28 to TRBJ2-7; D is perhaps TRBD1 (5 bases). The ends were cut back, 7 bases at V and 1 base at J, with 17 bases in the middle. The germline gives CDR1 MDHEN, CDR2 SYDVKM. The CDR3 length is 15 residues. The CDR3 coding sequence is TGTGCCAGCACGGAAGGGGTCCTTAGATCCTACGAGCAGTACTTC. The encoded protein is CASTEGVLRSYEQYF.

The rearrangement joins TRBV3-1 (or the pseudogene TRBV3-2) to TRBJ2-7, with TRBD1 as a possible D gene (6 bases). The CDR3 runs to 14 residues. Trimming shortened V by 4 bases and J by 3 bases, and 13 bases separated the two germline ends. Per the germline V gene, CDR1 is LGHDT and CDR2 is YNNKEL (reference sequence). The CDR3 here is CASSRSGQYYEQYF. The CDR3 nucleotides read TGTGCCAGCAGCCGATCCGGACAGTACTACGAGCAGTACTTC.

This clone was detected only once. The gene calls are TRBV7-9 and TRBJ1-2, with 9 positions matching TRBD1. The germline gives CDR1 SEHNR, CDR2 FQNEAQ (reference sequence). This CDR3 contains 15 residues. Losses at the gene ends were 1 base for V and 3 bases for J; bases not matched to a gene: 3. CDR3 sequence: CASSLGGQGHYGYTF. CDR3 in DNA: TGTGCCAGCAGCTTAGGGGGACAGGGCCACTATGGCTACACCTTC.

V is TRBV7-9 and J is TRBJ1-1; D might be TRBD1 (5 bases). Germline lookup yields CDR1 SEHNR and CDR2 FQNEAQ (reference sequence). V was trimmed by 4 bases and J by 0 bases, leaving 18 bases between them. The CDR3 totals 17 residues. The CDR3 protein is CASSSRGKGLMNTEAFF. In nucleotides, the CDR3 is TGTGCCAGCAGCTCCCGAGGGAAGGGACTCATGAACACTGAAGCTTTCTTT.

This rearrangement joins TRBV7-9 to TRBJ1-1; D call uncertain. This CDR3 contains 13 residues. Germline CDR1 and CDR2: SEHNR and FQNEAQ (reference sequence). V was pared by 1 base and J by 1 base, with 4 bases between. The CDR3 DNA reads as TGTGCCAGCAGCTTAGATTCGAACACTGAAGCTTTCTTT. Translated: CASSLDSNTEAFF.

The chain links TRBV5-6 to TRBJ1-5; possibly TRBD1 for D (5 bases). The V and J ends lost 3 bases and 3 bases respectively, with 10 bases between them. CDR1 and CDR2 (germline): SGHDT, YYEEEE. The CDR3 contains 14 residues. The CDR3 DNA sequence: TGTGCCAGCAGCTGGGGCGCCGTCAATCAGCCCCAGCATTTT. Its protein is CASSWGAVNQPQHF.

The CDR3 region is CASSTVQGGYEQYF. Written as DNA, the CDR3 is TGTGCCAGTAGTACGGTACAGGGCGGCTACGAGCAGTACTTC. The gene calls are TRBV19 and TRBJ2-7; a possible D gene is TRBD1 (6 bases). In germline, CDR1 is LNHDA, CDR2 SQIVND (reference sequence). The V and J ends lost 4 bases and 3 bases respectively, with 13 bases between them. CDR3 length: 14 residues.

The J gene is TRBJ2-7, the V gene TRBV27; D is possibly TRBD2 (6 bases). The germline CDR1 and CDR2 sequences are MNHEY and SMNVEV (reference sequence). CDR3 length equals 15 residues. V lost 0 bases to trimming and J lost 4 bases, with 13 bases between them. CDR3 DNA sequence: TGTGCCAGCAGTTTATCGCCCGGGAGAAGGTACGAGCAGTACTTC. Protein product: CASSLSPGRRYEQYF.

This sequence joins TRBV5-1 and TRBJ1-3; 8 bases are a match to TRBD1. Looked up from germline, CDR1 is SGHRS and CDR2 is YFSETQ. V was pared by 2 bases and J by 0 bases, with 7 bases of the junction left unmatched. The CDR3 has 17 amino acids. The CDR3 here is CASSLRQGSYSGNTIYF. The CDR3 nucleotides are TGCGCCAGCAGCTTACGACAGGGGTCGTACTCTGGAAACACCATATATTTT.

Note on this clone: This same CDR3 is encoded by further DNA sequences in the sample. CDR3 nucleotide sequence: TGTGCCAGCAGCTTAAAGGACACCGGGGAGCTGTTTTTT. This codes for CASSLKDTGELFF. This chain links TRBV7-3 with TRBJ2-2; D not resolved. The CDR3 runs 13 residues. The V end lost 1 base, the J end lost 3 bases, and 3 bases lay between the germline ends. Germline assignment: CDR1 SGHTA and CDR2 FQGTGA.

The chain is built from TRBV4-1 and TRBJ2-1; D gene unclear. Germline CDR1 is MGHRA and CDR2 is YSYEKL. The CDR3 runs to 16 residues. Between the trimmed V and J ends, which lost 0 bases and 1 base, there was a span of 10 bases. Written as DNA, the CDR3 is TGCGCCAGCAGCCAAGATACCCTATTATCCTACAATGAGCAGTTCTTC. Translated: CASSQDTLLSYNEQFF.

The chain couples TRBV5-1 to TRBJ2-1; weak D call: TRBD2 (6 bases). CDR3 length: 14 amino acids. V lost 4 bases and J 6 bases, leaving 14 bases between the germline ends. Germline values: CDR1 SGHRS, CDR2 YFSETQ. In DNA form, the CDR3 reads TGCGCCAGCAGCCCCCTAACCGGGGGCAATGAGCAGTTCTTC. It specifies CASSPLTGGNEQFF.

The chain combines TRBV6-5 with TRBJ2-7; no clear D. The length of the CDR3 is 11 residues. V was clipped by 10 bases and J by 5 bases, with 12 bases between them. Germline CDR1 reads MNHEY; CDR2 reads SVGAGI. DNA of the CDR3: TGTGCCACCGCCCCATGGGACGAGCAGTACTTC. Amino acids: CATAPWDEQYF.

The chain couples TRBV5-1 to TRBJ2-1, with 8 bases matching TRBD1. V shed 3 bases and J 3 bases; nucleotides not matched to a gene: 14. Germline lookup yields CDR1 SGHRS and CDR2 YFSETQ. This CDR3 is 18 amino acids long. The CDR3 bases are TGCGCCAGCAGCTCACGATCAGGGGGCCCGCATAACTACAATGAGCAGTTCTTC. Its translation is CASSSRSGGPHNYNEQFF.

This chain uses TRBV11-2 with TRBJ1-1; D gene unclear. Trimming left V 1 base short and J 4 bases short, with 10 bases between. Germline values: CDR1 SGHAT, CDR2 FQNNGV. The CDR3 length is 14 residues. CDR3 amino acids: CASSLAPRGTEAFF. The CDR3 DNA is TGTGCCAGCAGCTTAGCCCCGCGGGGCACTGAAGCTTTCTTT.

This clone was seen a single time. The V gene is TRBV19, the J gene TRBJ2-7; 9 positions match TRBD1. The CDR3 runs to 15 residues. V trimming: 5 bases; J trimming: 5 bases; junction bases outside the gene matches: 10. The germline CDR1 and CDR2 sequences are LNHDA and SQIVND (reference sequence). CDR3 bases: TGTGCCAGTAGTCCCTGGGACAGGGTTAAGGACGAGCAGTACTTC. Translated: CASSPWDRVKDEQYF. Full variable domain (rest looked up from reference TRBV19 and TRBJ2-7): DGGITQSPKYLFRKEGQNVTLSCEQNLNHDAMYWYRQDPGQGLRLIYYSQIVNDFQKGDIAEGYSVSREKKESFPLTVTSAQKNPTAFYLCASSPWDRVKDEQYFGPGTRLTVT.

The chain has TRBV29-1 and TRBJ1-5; D unresolved. Trimming cost V 4 bases and J 0 bases, with 19 bases left between them. Per germline, CDR1 SQVTM and CDR2 ANQGSEA. This CDR3 has 17 residues. In DNA, the CDR3 is TGCAGCGTTGCTTTGGGCCGCGGGTCAGGTAGCAATCAGCCCCAGCATTTT. Residues: CSVALGRGSGSNQPQHF.

This clone was counted a single time. This chain connects TRBV5-1 to TRBJ1-2; TRBD1 is a possible D gene (5 bases). This CDR3 spans 14 amino acids. The germline V gene encodes CDR1 SGHRS and CDR2 YFSETQ. The V end was cut by 2 bases, the J end by 2 bases, with 10 bases between. The CDR3 nucleotides are TGCGCCAGCAGCTTATCTGGGGGGAACTATGGCTACACCTTC. Translating it yields CASSLSGGNYGYTF.

This clone has a single count. V and J are TRBV4-3 and TRBJ2-5; possibly TRBD1 or TRBD2 for D (5 bases each). The CDR3 sequence is 15 residues long. Germline V CDR1 and CDR2: LGHNA, YSLEER. V was cut by 0 bases and J by 3 bases, with 11 bases left in between. CDR3 in DNA: TGCGCCAGCAGCCAAGAAGGGACGGCGAAAGAGACCCAGTACTTC. Protein sequence: CASSQEGTAKETQYF.

This clone has a single count. DNA of the CDR3: TGCAGCGTTGAGTCGATCAGTTCAGAAGCTTTCTTT. This gives the protein CSVESISSEAFF. The chain joins TRBV29-1 to TRBJ1-1; no reliable D call. This CDR3 spans 12 amino acids. Germline CDR1 reads SQVTM; CDR2 reads ANQGSEA. V was shortened by 3 bases and J by 8 bases, with 13 bases between the two germline ends.

V is TRBV19 and J is TRBJ1-1, with D possibly TRBD1 on 5 matching bases. This CDR3 is built from 14 residues. Germline-derived CDR1 and CDR2 are LNHDA and SQIVND (reference sequence). Between the trimmed V and J ends, which lost 2 bases and 1 base, there was a span of 8 bases. In DNA form, the CDR3 reads TGTGCCAGTAGTATAACAGGTCCGAACACTGAAGCTTTCTTT. Translated, it gives CASSITGPNTEAFF.

This clone was seen once. The V gene is TRBV4-1, the J gene TRBJ1-3; perhaps TRBD1 as D (6 bases). The CDR3 sequence is 17 residues long. In germline, CDR1 is MGHRA, CDR2 YSYEKL. Trimming removed 1 base at V and 0 bases at J, with 13 bases between. The CDR3: CASSQATIGGSGNTIYF. Written as DNA, the CDR3 is TGCGCCAGCAGCCAAGCCACGATAGGGGGCTCTGGAAACACCATATATTTT.

This clone appeared once. The V gene is TRBV30, the J gene TRBJ2-3; D is tentatively TRBD1 or TRBD2 (7 bases each). Germline assignment: CDR1 GTSNPN and CDR2 SVGIG (reference sequence). V was shortened by 5 bases and J by 1 base, with 13 bases between the two germline ends. This CDR3 spans 14 amino acids. CDR3 loop: CAWGQGGGTDTQYF. The CDR3 DNA reads as TGTGCCTGGGGGCAGGGGGGGGGCACAGATACGCAGTATTTT. Full variable domain (remainder filled in from reference TRBV30 and TRBJ2-3): SQTIHQWPATLVQPVGSPLSLECTVEGTSNPNLYWYRQAAGRGLQLLFYSVGIGQISSEVPQNLSASRPQDRQFILSSKKLLLSDSGFYLCAWGQGGGTDTQYFGPGTRLTVL.

The chain recombines TRBV28 with TRBJ2-5; D is perhaps TRBD2 (5 bases). The CDR3 length is 15 residues. CDR1 MDHEN and CDR2 SYDVKM come from the germline V gene. Trimming took off 5 bases at V and 2 bases at J, with 15 bases between the two ends. CDR3 amino acids: CASSPHSTGQETQYF. CDR3 bases: TGTGCCAGCAGTCCCCACTCTACGGGACAAGAGACCCAGTACTTC.

This sequence joins TRBV5-1 and TRBJ1-1, with D possibly TRBD1 on 5 matching bases. Germline values: CDR1 SGHRS, CDR2 YFSETQ. Trimming pared 0 bases from V and 10 bases from J, leaving 13 bases between. The CDR3 is 13 residues long. In DNA form, the CDR3 reads TGCGCCAGCAGCTTGGATGGAGGGAGGGGAGCTTTCTTT. The encoded protein is CASSLDGGRGAFF.

The J gene is TRBJ1-5, the V gene TRBV12-3 or TRBV12-4, with D possibly matching TRBD1 (5 bases). Deletions cut 6 bases from V and 4 bases from J, with 10 bases between. The CDR3 loop spans 13 amino acids. The CDR3 nucleotides read TGTGCCAGCAGGGGGCGTGGGAATCAGCCCCAGCATTTT. Translated, it gives CASRGRGNQPQHF.

The chain carries TRBV28 and TRBJ2-3; possibly TRBD2 for D (6 bases). Germline CDR1 reads MDHEN; CDR2 reads SYDVKM. V lost 4 bases and J 2 bases, leaving 19 bases between the germline ends. The CDR3 runs 17 residues. The CDR3 here is CASSSLGGGAYTDTQYF. As DNA, the CDR3 is TGTGCCAGCAGTTCGCTGGGGGGTGGGGCCTACACAGATACGCAGTATTTT.

V and J are TRBV5-5 and TRBJ1-3, with 8 nucleotides matching TRBD1. This CDR3 is 16 amino acids long. V shed 4 bases, J shed 0 bases, and the junction held 6 bases outside the gene matches. Germline CDR1 and CDR2: SGHKS and YYEKEE (reference sequence). CDR3 DNA sequence: TGTGCCAGCAGCCGGGGACAGGCCCTCTCTGGAAACACCATATATTTT. Translated, it gives CASSRGQALSGNTIYF.

The genes are TRBV28 and TRBJ1-1; D is undetermined. The CDR3 is 15 residues long. Germline CDR1 is MDHEN and CDR2 is SYDVKM. V was shortened by 5 bases and J by 3 bases, with 16 bases between the two germline ends. The DNA for the CDR3 is TGTGCCAGCAGTGCGCTAAACGGAGGTGACACTGAAGCTTTCTTT. It encodes CASSALNGGDTEAFF.

The chain carries TRBV5-1 and TRBJ2-5; TRBD2 is a possible D gene (5 bases). The germline V and J ends were trimmed by 0 bases and 1 base, with 7 bases remaining between them. CDR1 is SGHRS and CDR2 is YFSETQ in the germline V gene. This CDR3 has 14 residues. The CDR3 coding sequence is TGCGCCAGCAGCTTGGGGGGAGTCCAAGAGACCCAGTACTTC. The encoded protein is CASSLGGVQETQYF.

This rearrangement joins TRBV12-3 or TRBV12-4 to TRBJ2-7, with 7 bases aligning to TRBD2. This CDR3 has 13 residues. V lost 1 base and J lost 4; bases outside the gene matches: 1. The CDR3 loop reads CASSLGGGYEQYF. As DNA, the CDR3 is TGTGCCAGCAGTTTAGGGGGGGGGTACGAGCAGTACTTC.